Below, 30 T cell receptor beta chains from the same sample are listed, as sequenced in a study of blood T cell repertoires in COVID-19. Some clones are missing from TCRdb's copy, which holds only in-frame ones; the method was immunoSEQ multiplex PCR. The sample includes approximately 250,000 clones, about 88% of them seen just once. The sample taken for sequencing was peripheral blood. The receptors here all came from an older woman with COVID-19, enrolled during active disease.

This clone was detected a few times. The rearrangement links TRBV30 to TRBJ2-7; TRBD1 or TRBD2 may be the D gene (6 bases each). The ends were cut back, 8 bases at V and 7 bases at J, with 15 bases in the middle. The CDR3 has 11 amino acids. Per germline, CDR1 GTSNPN and CDR2 SVGIG (reference sequence). The CDR3 DNA reads TGTGCCGGGGGGCGGTCCCTGGAGCAGTACTTC. It yields the protein CAGGRSLEQYF.

In its sample, this clone was seen many times. V gene TRBV2 combines with J gene TRBJ2-7; 8 bases agree with TRBD2. Germline CDR1 and CDR2: SNHLY and FYNNEI. CDR3 size: 13 residues. V lost 8 bases, J lost 6 bases, and 9 bases stayed unmatched. The CDR3 region has the DNA TGTGCCAGCTCCTGGACTAGCCAGGGCGAGCAGTACTTC. Translated: CASSWTSQGEQYF.

A word on this clone: Likely a read error: the CDR3 ends without its conserved phenylalanine or tryptophan. No DNA is shown, since the ends of the CDR3 on it are uncertain; the CDR3 is the one TCRdb lists. The rearrangement uses TRBV5-1 and TRBJ1-4; the D call of TRBD1 is as the table states it, not checked on the DNA. Germline V gene sequence: CDR1 SGHRS, CDR2 YFSETQ. The CDR3 totals 13 residues, both ends included. CDR3 sequence: CASSALRGPMPTY.

This clone was found once. The chain is built from TRBV6-2 or TRBV6-3 and TRBJ1-2, with D possibly being TRBD1 (6 bases). The CDR3 loop spans 16 amino acids. Germline values: CDR1 MNHEY, CDR2 SVGEGT. Trimming took off 6 bases at V and 4 bases at J, with 21 bases between the two ends. The CDR3 reads CASSSVGDRSRYGYTF. For the CDR3, the DNA is TGTGCCAGCAGCTCCGTGGGCGACAGGTCCCGCTATGGCTACACCTTC.

The chain employs TRBV5-6 and TRBJ1-6, with TRBD1 matching 8 bases. The junction had 7 bases not matched to a gene; V was cut back by 4 bases and J by 10 bases. The CDR3 sequence is 14 residues long. Germline-derived CDR1 and CDR2 are SGHDT and YYEEEE. DNA for the CDR3: TGTGCCAGCAGCGTCGACAGGGGAGAATCACCCCTCCACTTT. It yields the protein CASSVDRGESPLHF.

The genes are TRBV7-9 and TRBJ2-7; D not certain. The germline V gene has CDR1 SEHNR and CDR2 FQNEAQ (reference sequence). V shed 4 bases and J shed 0 bases, with 10 bases lying between them. The length of the CDR3 is 14 residues. This chain's CDR3 is CASSSQPSSYEQYF. The CDR3 region has the DNA TGTGCCAGCAGCTCACAACCTAGCTCCTACGAGCAGTACTTC.

The rearrangement uses TRBV19 and TRBJ1-5; D perhaps matches TRBD1 (5 bases). The germline gives CDR1 LNHDA, CDR2 SQIVND (reference sequence). Trimming took off 5 bases at V and 4 bases at J, with 15 bases between the two ends. There are 15 residues in the CDR3. The CDR3 coding sequence is TGTGCCAGTAGTGAAAGAGCAGGGCGGAATCAGCCCCAGCATTTT. It specifies CASSERAGRNQPQHF.

V and J are TRBV2 and TRBJ1-4, with D unresolved. Germline CDR1 is SNHLY and CDR2 is FYNNEI. The CDR3 sequence is 15 residues long. Trimming left V 6 bases short and J 0 bases short, with 11 bases between. The CDR3 DNA is TGTGCCAGCAGACGCGCCCGTGCAACTAATGAAAAACTGTTTTTT. Its protein is CASRRARATNEKLFF. The complete variable domain, with remaining parts taken from reference TRBV2 and TRBJ1-4, reads EPEVTQTPSHQVTQMGQEVILRCVPISNHLYFYWYRQILGQKVEFLVSFYNNEISEKSEIFDDQFSVERPDGSNFTLKIRSTKLEDSAMYFCASRRARATNEKLFFGSGTQLSVL.

The V gene is TRBV5-1, the J gene TRBJ2-3; 8 bases align to TRBD2. This CDR3 has 15 amino acids. V gave up 0 bases and J gave up 3 bases; unmatched junction bases: 3. Germline-derived CDR1 and CDR2 are SGHRS and YFSETQ. The CDR3 nucleotides read TGCGCCAGCAGCTTGGTGGCTAGCGGGACAGATACGCAGTATTTT. Translated, it gives CASSLVASGTDTQYF.

The chain's CDR3 is CASRPASGEQYF. The CDR3 nucleotides read TGTGCCAGCAGACCTGCCTCGGGCGAGCAGTACTTC. This rearrangement joins TRBV12-3 or TRBV12-4 to TRBJ2-7; D is unclear. The CDR3 contains 12 residues. Trimming took off 6 bases at V and 6 bases at J, with 12 bases between the two ends.

This clone was detected only once. The rearrangement uses TRBV3-1 (or the pseudogene TRBV3-2) and TRBJ1-1; 9 nucleotides match TRBD1. V was clipped by 1 base and J by 7 bases; unmatched bases: 7. The CDR3 totals 15 residues. Germline V gene data show CDR1 as LGHDT and CDR2 as YNNKEL (reference sequence). CDR3 sequence (DNA): TGTGCCAGCAGCCAAGGGACAGGGGCTATAGTTGAAGCTTTCTTT. Translation gives CASSQGTGAIVEAFF.

V usage is TRBV30 and J usage is TRBJ1-1; 7 bases align to TRBD1. Germline assignment: CDR1 GTSNPN and CDR2 SVGIG (reference sequence). The CDR3 has 15 residues. With 4 bases clipped from V and 1 base from J, the junction kept 9 bases outside the gene matches. In DNA form, the CDR3 reads TGTGCCTGGAATCGCGGACAGGTCACGAACACTGAAGCTTTCTTT. Protein sequence: CAWNRGQVTNTEAFF.

Concerning this clone: Distinct nucleotide sequences in the sample also encode this CDR3. The chain couples TRBV28 to TRBJ1-2; a weak D match, TRBD1 (6 bases). CDR3 size: 14 residues. V dropped 3 bases and J dropped 1 base, with 9 bases sitting between them. Per the germline V gene, CDR1 is MDHEN and CDR2 is SYDVKM. In DNA form, the CDR3 reads TGTGCCAGCAGTTTGGGCAGGGGTAACTATGGCTACACCTTC. As protein: CASSLGRGNYGYTF.

This clone was counted between two and nine times. V is TRBV10-3 and J is TRBJ2-7; 7 nucleotides match TRBD1. The germline CDR1 and CDR2 sequences are ENHRY and SYGVKD. V lost 2 bases to trimming and J lost 5 bases; unmatched junction nucleotides: 6. CDR3 length: 14 residues. The CDR3 is CAISEISGGDEQYF. CDR3 DNA sequence: TGTGCCATCAGTGAGATCTCAGGGGGAGACGAGCAGTACTTC.

J is TRBJ2-7 and V is TRBV6-5, with D possibly being TRBD1 (6 bases). CDR1 and CDR2 from the germline V gene are MNHEY and SVGAGI. CDR3 length equals 15 residues. V was clipped by 6 bases and J by 1 base, with 16 bases between them. The CDR3 sequence is CASSDLGTPSYEQYF. The CDR3 nucleotides read TGTGCCAGCAGCGACTTAGGGACACCGTCCTACGAGCAGTACTTC.

The rearrangement links TRBV28 to TRBJ2-3, with TRBD2 matching over 14 bases. V trimming: 6 bases; J trimming: 4 bases; junction bases outside the gene matches: 6. Germline CDR1 reads MDHEN; CDR2 reads SYDVKM. The CDR3 has 16 amino acids. The CDR3 region is CASRRGLAGVADTQYF. DNA for the CDR3: TGTGCCAGCAGACGGGGACTAGCGGGAGTCGCAGATACGCAGTATTTT.

This sequence joins TRBV19 and TRBJ1-1, with a possible D match to TRBD1 (5 bases). V was shortened by 6 bases and J by 0 bases, with 11 bases between the two germline ends. Germline V gene sequence: CDR1 LNHDA, CDR2 SQIVND (reference sequence). The CDR3 contains 14 residues. The CDR3 DNA sequence: TGTGCCAGTAGGGCCAGACAGATGAACACTGAAGCTTTCTTT. This encodes CASRARQMNTEAFF. Together with reference TRBV19 and TRBJ1-1, the CDR3 gives the full variable domain: DGGITQSPKYLFRKEGQNVTLSCEQNLNHDAMYWYRQDPGQGLRLIYYSQIVNDFQKGDIAEGYSVSREKKESFPLTVTSAQKNPTAFYLCASRARQMNTEAFFGQGTRLTVV.

The chain combines TRBV27 with TRBJ1-6; 7 bases match TRBD1. CDR1 is MNHEY and CDR2 is SMNVEV in the germline V gene (reference sequence). This CDR3 spans 14 amino acids. V was clipped by 6 bases and J by 7 bases; unmatched bases: 6. CDR3 DNA: TGTGCCAGCAGGGGAAGGGGGCGGAATTCACCCCTCCACTTT. Amino acid sequence: CASRGRGRNSPLHF.

The chain carries TRBV19 and TRBJ2-4; 13 bases are shared with TRBD2. This CDR3 region has 18 residues. V gave up 7 bases and J gave up 1 base; unmatched junction bases: 10. Germline values: CDR1 LNHDA, CDR2 SQIVND (reference sequence). CDR3 sequence: CASIHLPTSGRAKNIQYF. CDR3 nucleotide sequence: TGTGCCAGTATTCATCTGCCGACTAGCGGGAGGGCCAAAAACATTCAGTACTTC.

The rearrangement links TRBV24-1 to TRBJ1-5; unclear D gene. Germline loops: CDR1 KGHDR, CDR2 SFDVKD. Between the trimmed V and J ends, which lost 5 bases and 0 bases, there was a span of 13 bases. The CDR3 consists of 16 residues. For the CDR3, the DNA is TGTGCCACCAGTGGCCCGGGATCAAATAGCAATCAGCCCCAGCATTTT. Protein product: CATSGPGSNSNQPQHF.

The rearrangement links TRBV27 to TRBJ2-7, with 10 nucleotides matching TRBD2. There are 18 residues in the CDR3. The V and J ends lost 5 bases and 2 bases, in that order; junction bases with no gene match: 15. From germline, CDR1 is MNHEY and CDR2 SMNVEV (reference sequence). The CDR3 loop reads CASSPPPGLTSGAYEQYF. The CDR3 nucleotides read TGTGCCAGCAGTCCACCGCCGGGCCTAACTAGCGGGGCCTACGAGCAGTACTTC.

The rearrangement joins TRBV6-2 or TRBV6-3 to TRBJ2-2; D is perhaps TRBD1 (7 bases). The CDR3 is made up of 17 amino acids. CDR1 and CDR2 (germline): MNHEY, SVGEGT. Trimming left V 5 bases short and J 4 bases short, with 20 bases between. CDR3 sequence (DNA): TGTGCCAGCAGTACCCCGGAGGGCAGGGGGTTCACCGGGGAGCTGTTTTTT. Translated: CASSTPEGRGFTGELFF.

The chain employs TRBV28 and TRBJ1-2; 8 nucleotides agree with TRBD1. Per the germline V gene, CDR1 is MDHEN and CDR2 is SYDVKM. The CDR3 totals 16 residues. V shed 6 bases, J shed 6 bases, and the junction held 15 bases outside the gene matches. The CDR3 DNA reads as TGTGCCAGCAGGACCGGGACAGGTTTTGGGTATAATGGCTACACCTTC. Translated, it gives CASRTGTGFGYNGYTF.

This chain uses TRBV9 with TRBJ2-1; 7 bases fit TRBD2. V shed 1 base and J 5 bases; nucleotides not matched to a gene: 9. Germline V CDR1 and CDR2: SGDLS, YYNGEE. The CDR3 runs to 16 residues. The CDR3 DNA follows: TGTGCCAGCAGCGTACGTGCGGGAGCCCTCGACAATGAGCAGTTCTTC. Translated: CASSVRAGALDNEQFF.

The chain combines TRBV6-5 with TRBJ1-2; D not certain. The germline gives CDR1 MNHEY, CDR2 SVGAGI. Trimming left V 2 bases short and J 2 bases short, with 6 bases between. This CDR3 contains 13 residues. As DNA, the CDR3 is TGTGCCAGCAGTTACGCCAGGAACTATGGCTACACCTTC. Translating gives CASSYARNYGYTF.

The gene calls are TRBV2 and TRBJ1-4; unclear D gene. V was clipped by 6 bases and J by 2 bases, with 10 bases between them. Germline V gene lookup returns CDR1 SNHLY and CDR2 FYNNEI. The CDR3 is 14 residues long. CDR3: CASRQEATNEKLFF. The DNA of the CDR3 is TGTGCCAGCAGGCAGGAGGCCACTAATGAAAAACTGTTTTTT.

This rearrangement joins TRBV9 to TRBJ2-2; D is unclear. This CDR3 region has 15 residues. The germline V and J ends were trimmed by 0 bases and 5 bases, with 11 bases remaining between them. Germline-derived CDR1 and CDR2 are SGDLS and YYNGEE. The CDR3 region has the DNA TGTGCCAGCAGCGTAGTATCAGATGTGACCGGGGAGCTGTTTTTT. The encoded protein is CASSVVSDVTGELFF.

The chain carries TRBV7-6 and TRBJ1-1, with D perhaps TRBD1 (5 bases). The germline V and J ends were trimmed by 5 bases and 3 bases, with 19 bases remaining between them. Germline CDR1 reads SGHVS; CDR2 reads FNYEAQ. The CDR3 length is 16 residues. The CDR3, as DNA: TGTGCCAGCAGCCCATCGGGGGATATTAGGGACACTGAAGCTTTCTTT. Protein sequence: CASSPSGDIRDTEAFF. Complete variable domain (other parts from reference TRBV7-6 and TRBJ1-1): GAGVSQSPRYKVTKRGQDVALRCDPISGHVSLYWYRQALGQGPEFLTYFNYEAQQDKSGLPNDRFSAERPEGSISTLTIQRTEQRDSAMYRCASSPSGDIRDTEAFFGQGTRLTVV.

V gene TRBV19 combines with J gene TRBJ2-5, with D possibly being TRBD2 (5 bases). V was pared by 7 bases and J by 5 bases, with 14 bases between. The CDR3 is 13 amino acids. Germline CDR1 is LNHDA and CDR2 is SQIVND (reference sequence). The CDR3 here is CASTPNRGETQYF. In DNA, the CDR3 is TGTGCCAGTACCCCCAACCGCGGGGAGACCCAGTACTTC. Variable domain in full (rest from reference TRBV19 and TRBJ2-5): DGGITQSPKYLFRKEGQNVTLSCEQNLNHDAMYWYRQDPGQGLRLIYYSQIVNDFQKGDIAEGYSVSREKKESFPLTVTSAQKNPTAFYLCASTPNRGETQYFGPGTRLLVL.

This chain uses TRBV29-1 with TRBJ2-7; 7 bases match TRBD1. The CDR3 is 13 amino acids. Per the germline V gene, CDR1 is SQVTM and CDR2 is ANQGSEA. After removal of 3 bases from V and 6 bases from J, the junction contained 8 bases not matched to a gene. CDR3 protein: CSVERKGATEQYF. CDR3 nucleotides: TGCAGCGTTGAGCGCAAGGGGGCAACCGAGCAGTACTTC.